The sequence of this T cell receptor beta chain was determined in a study of blood T cells in healthy people across ages. For the second PCR, which ran for roughly 6 to 12 cycles, a sample-barcoded 5' primer and a J-beta primer mix were used. In TCRdb, the 5' RACE reads were re-called with MiXCR into one record per CDR3 protein. The repertoire holds 1.5 million to 2 million distinct CDR3 sequences, with about 30% as singletons. This CDR3 comprises 15 residues. J lost 5 bases, V lost 6 bases, and 6 bases had no gene match. Germline CDR1 reads MRHNA; CDR2 reads SNTAGT. The donors, healthy Caucasians from Russia, were aged about 6 to 95.

The chain employs TRBV6-4 and TRBJ2-1, with 11 bases identical to TRBD2. This sequence originates from a woman in her twenties or thirties in good health. Sequencing used blood. The chain's CDR3 is CASRELAGGNNEQFF. The CDR3 nucleotides read TGTGCCAGCAGGGAGCTAGCGGGGGGAAACAATGAGCAGTTCTTC.